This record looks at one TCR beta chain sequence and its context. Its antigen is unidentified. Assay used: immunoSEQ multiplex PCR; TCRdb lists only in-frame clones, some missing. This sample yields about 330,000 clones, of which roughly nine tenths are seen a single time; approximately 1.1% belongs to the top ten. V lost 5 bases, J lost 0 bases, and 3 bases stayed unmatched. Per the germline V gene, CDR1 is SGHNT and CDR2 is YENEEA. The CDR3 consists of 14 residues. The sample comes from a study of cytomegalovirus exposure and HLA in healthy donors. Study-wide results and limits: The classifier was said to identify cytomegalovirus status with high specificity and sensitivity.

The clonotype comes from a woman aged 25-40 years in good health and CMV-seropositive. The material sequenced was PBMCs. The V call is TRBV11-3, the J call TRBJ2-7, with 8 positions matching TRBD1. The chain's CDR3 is CASSGTGGSYEQYF. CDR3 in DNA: TGTGCCAGCAGCGGTACAGGGGGCTCCTACGAGCAGTACTTC.